This T cell receptor beta chain derives from a study of cytomegalovirus exposure and HLA in healthy donors. The primer mix had 60 Vbeta and 13 Jbeta primers. TCRdb's copy holds only in-frame clones and misses some; the assay was immunoSEQ multiplex PCR. The sample lists over 85,000 clones, just over 65% seen once, with around 2.3% in the top ten. V lost 8 bases and J 1 base, leaving 15 bases between the germline ends. The CDR3 runs 15 residues. Germline assignment: CDR1 MNHEY and CDR2 SMNVEV (reference sequence). The chain joins TRBV27 to TRBJ1-5, with TRBD1 as a possible D gene (5 bases). The TCR originated in a man younger than 45 in good health and CMV-seronegative. The sequenced material came from PBMCs. Here the CDR3 reads CASGGHLQSNQPQHF. CDR3 nucleotides: TGTGCCAGCGGTGGACACCTTCAAAGCAATCAGCCCCAGCATTTT.